This TCR beta chain was sequenced in a study of blood T cell repertoires in COVID-19. Study-wide background: Some COVID-19 samples were acute and others convalescent; all came from the United States, Italy and Spain. T cells, B-cell-depleted T cells, or PBMCs supplied cDNA or gDNA.

The CDR3 loop spans 13 amino acids. V was clipped by 8 bases and J by 6 bases, with 15 bases between them. Germline lookup yields CDR1 WSHSY and CDR2 SAAADI. Donors were grouped by their self-reported clinical history. Profiled with immunoSEQ multiplex PCR; TCRdb holds only in-frame clones, not every one. Here the sample spans some 240,000 clones, approximately 85% being singletons. This TCR derives from a woman between 45 and 65 years old who had been exposed to COVID-19. What was sequenced was PBMCs or T cells enriched from blood (not recorded which). The V gene is TRBV10-2, the J gene TRBJ2-3; D perhaps matches TRBD2 (5 bases). CDR3 nucleotides: TGCGCCAGCGAGTCCGCGGGTACGGATACGCAGTATTTT. Its protein is CASESAGTDTQYF.